A single T cell receptor beta chain is shown here with its context. Its antigen is as yet unknown. 5'RACE primed at constant segments yielded TCR alpha and TCR beta cDNA libraries bearing sample barcodes and UMIs. TCRdb re-analysed the 5' RACE reads in MiXCR, keeping a single row per CDR3 protein. The table shows 110,000 or so distinct CDR3 sequences, with about 20% occurring only once. Trimming took 8 bases from V and 6 from J, leaving 13 bases between them. The V gene's germline CDR1 is MNHNS and CDR2 SASEGT. The CDR3 is 12 residues long. The sample originates from a study of T-cell memory formation after mild COVID-19. For the study at large: TCR clusters were mostly donor specific.

Study findings and constraints: Clones from the second wave (peaking day 37) had unconfirmed SARS-CoV-2 specificity. CD4/CD8 balance characterized clones contracting day 15 to 85, and CD4+ skew characterized later expanders.

This chain links TRBV6-1 with TRBJ1-1, with D possibly TRBD1 on 6 matching bases. The sequence was collected from a man aged 18 to 29 who had mild COVID-19 (a few samples of this study predate the infection). Cell type and time point are not known. Sequenced sample: PBMCs or a T cell subset sorted from them (not recorded which). CDR3 nucleotides: TGTGCCAGCTGGGGGCTGACACCTGAAGCTTTCTTT. It codes for CASWGLTPEAFF.